One sample yielded the 26 T cell receptor beta chains listed below, sequenced in a study of PD-1 blockade in classical Hodgkin lymphoma. Some clones are missing from TCRdb's copy, which holds only in-frame ones; the method was immunoSEQ multiplex PCR. The table has just under 65,000 clones, about 90% seen once. Time point indicated: cycle 4 day 1 (C4D1), after more than 5 weeks of nivolumab. Every single patient, without exception, relapsed after autologous stem cell transplantation, and brentuximab vedotin exposure varied. Here the sequenced sample was peripheral blood mononuclear cells (PBMCs), taken before the fourth cycle of nivolumab. The source of these receptors is a human donor with classical Hodgkin lymphoma.

The chain couples TRBV7-9 to TRBJ2-5; 8 bases agree with TRBD2. Germline loops: CDR1 SEHNR, CDR2 FQNEAQ (reference sequence). The CDR3 runs 15 residues. Trimming at V came to 1 base and at J to 5 bases, leaving 6 bases not matched to a gene. CDR3 region: CASSLVAGPGETQYF. CDR3 sequence (DNA): TGTGCCAGCAGCTTAGTAGCGGGGCCTGGGGAGACCCAGTACTTC.

As concerns this clone: At one end, the junction sequence differs from germline, possibly due to a read error. This sequence joins TRBV7-7 and TRBJ2-3; no definite D call. There are 13 residues in the CDR3. Germline CDR1 SSHAT, CDR2 FNYEAQ (reference sequence). CDR3 region: CASSPRRGDTQYF. The CDR3 DNA reads as TGTGCTAGCAGCCCGCGGCGAGGAGATACGCAGTATTTT. Using reference TRBV7-7 and TRBJ2-3 for the parts outside the CDR3, the full variable domain is GAGVSQSPRYKVTKRGQDVTLRCDPISSHATLYWYQQALGQGPEFLTYFNYEAQPDKSGLPSDRFSAERPEGSISTLTIQRTEQRDSAMYRCASSPRRGDTQYFGPGTRLTVL.

This chain connects TRBV5-4 to TRBJ2-1, with 8 bases aligning to TRBD2. V gave up 5 bases and J gave up 0 bases; unmatched junction bases: 7. The CDR3 contains 16 residues. CDR1 is SGHNT and CDR2 is YYREEE in the germline V gene (reference sequence). The CDR3, as DNA: TGTGCCAGCAGTGAGCGGGGGCTGAGCTCCTACAATGAGCAGTTCTTC. It specifies CASSERGLSSYNEQFF.

The genes are TRBV7-9 and TRBJ1-1, with D unclear. V lost 10 bases to trimming and J lost 2 bases, with 14 bases between them. Germline V gene lookup returns CDR1 SEHNR and CDR2 FQNEAQ (reference sequence). The CDR3 extends over 13 amino acids. CDR3 protein: CATRPPGNTEAFF. Here the CDR3 DNA reads TGTGCCACCAGACCTCCCGGAAACACTGAAGCTTTCTTT. Using reference TRBV7-9 and TRBJ1-1 for the parts outside the CDR3, the full variable domain is DTGVSQNPRHKITKRGQNVTFRCDPISEHNRLYWYRQTLGQGPEFLTYFQNEAQLEKSRLLSDRFSAERPKGSFSTLEIQRTEQGDSAMYLCATRPPGNTEAFFGQGTRLTVV.

The CDR3: CASSLDRAGQPQHF. CDR3 nucleotide sequence: TGTGCCAGCAGCCTGGACAGGGCGGGACAGCCCCAGCATTTT. The chain combines TRBV27 with TRBJ1-5, with 8 bases identical to TRBD1. Germline CDR1 is MNHEY and CDR2 is SMNVEV (reference sequence). V trimming: 6 bases; J trimming: 7 bases; junction bases outside the gene matches: 8. This CDR3 has 14 residues.

This clone was observed a single time. The gene calls are TRBV4-2 and TRBJ2-2; D possibly uses TRBD1 or TRBD2 (5 bases each). V dropped 0 bases and J dropped 4 bases, with 15 bases sitting between them. Germline CDR1 is LGHNA and CDR2 is YNFKEQ. This CDR3 is 17 amino acids long. DNA of the CDR3: TGTGCCAGCAGCCAAGATTACCGGGGCGACCCCACCGGGGAGCTGTTTTTT. This encodes CASSQDYRGDPTGELFF.

The chain carries TRBV6-6 and TRBJ1-3, with D uncertain. Germline V gene sequence: CDR1 MNHNY, CDR2 SVGAGI (reference sequence). The CDR3 runs to 13 residues. V was clipped by 6 bases and J by 3 bases, with 9 bases between them. The CDR3 region is CASRTINGNTIYF. CDR3 coding DNA: TGTGCCAGCAGAACTATTAATGGAAACACCATATATTTT.

The V gene is TRBV6-5, the J gene TRBJ2-5, with 7 bases that match TRBD2. This CDR3 has 13 amino acids. Germline V gene data show CDR1 as MNHEY and CDR2 as SVGAGI. After removal of 6 bases from V and 5 bases from J, the junction contained 6 bases not matched to a gene. CDR3 in DNA: TGTGCCAGCAGGACTAGCTTGCACGAGACCCAGTACTTC. Its translation is CASRTSLHETQYF.

This chain connects TRBV30 to TRBJ1-6; weak D call: TRBD1 (5 bases). V lost 5 bases, J lost 10 bases, and 18 bases lay in between. Germline values: CDR1 GTSNPN, CDR2 SVGIG (reference sequence). This CDR3 comprises 14 residues. CDR3 region: CAWSSGTLGSPLHF. In nucleotides, the CDR3 is TGTGCCTGGTCCTCAGGGACTTTAGGCTCACCCCTCCACTTT.

The J gene is TRBJ2-3, the V gene TRBV7-3; D possibly corresponds to TRBD2 (6 bases). Germline lookup yields CDR1 SGHTA and CDR2 FQGTGA. Deletions cut 3 bases from V and 1 base from J, with 17 bases between. This CDR3 contains 17 residues. CDR3 bases: TGTGCCAGCAGCTTCGTGCCGGGGCGGGGCCGCACAGATACGCAGTATTTT. Protein sequence: CASSFVPGRGRTDTQYF. Complete variable domain (other parts from reference TRBV7-3 and TRBJ2-3): GAGVSQTPSNKVTEKGKYVELRCDPISGHTALYWYRQSLGQGPEFLIYFQGTGAADDSGLPNDRFFAVRPEGSVSTLKIQRTERGDSAVYLCASSFVPGRGRTDTQYFGPGTRLTVL.

This clone came up once. V is TRBV6-5 and J is TRBJ1-2; D may be TRBD1 (5 bases). This CDR3 spans 13 amino acids. Germline V gene lookup returns CDR1 MNHEY and CDR2 SVGAGI. Trimming stripped 2 bases from V and 4 bases from J, with 8 bases between. The DNA of the CDR3 is TGTGCCAGCAGTTACGGGGGGGGCTATGGCTACACCTTC. Residues: CASSYGGGYGYTF.

The chain is built from TRBV4-1 and TRBJ2-5; 11 positions match TRBD2. Germline V gene sequence: CDR1 MGHRA, CDR2 YSYEKL. The CDR3 runs to 17 residues. J was trimmed by 5 bases and V by 0 bases; bases with no gene match: 8. The CDR3 is CASSQEGSGGAWETQYF. CDR3 sequence (DNA): TGCGCCAGCAGCCAAGAGGGTAGCGGGGGGGCGTGGGAGACCCAGTACTTC.

V usage is TRBV6-1 and J usage is TRBJ2-3; no reliable D call. Trimming took off 3 bases at V and 3 bases at J, with 13 bases between the two ends. The CDR3 has 15 amino acids. CDR1 is MNHNS, CDR2 SASEGT, per germline. CDR3 protein: CASSDGLWQTDTQYF. The CDR3 DNA follows: TGTGCCAGCAGTGACGGGCTGTGGCAAACAGATACGCAGTATTTT.

This clone was found once. J is TRBJ2-5 and V is TRBV9; possibly TRBD1 for D (6 bases). The CDR3 runs 15 residues. Germline V gene lookup returns CDR1 SGDLS and CDR2 YYNGEE. Deletions cut 4 bases from V and 1 base from J, with 14 bases between. The CDR3 protein is CASSPGDRSQETQYF. The CDR3 DNA reads TGTGCCAGCAGCCCAGGAGACAGGAGCCAAGAGACCCAGTACTTC.

This chain uses TRBV10-3 with TRBJ2-2; D is tentatively TRBD1 or TRBD2 (5 bases each). V lost 0 bases, J lost 7 bases, and 9 bases lay in between. Per germline, CDR1 ENHRY and CDR2 SYGVKD. This CDR3 has 14 residues. CDR3 in DNA: TGTGCCATCAGTGAGTCGGGGACGAGCGGGGAGCTGTTTTTT. Translating gives CAISESGTSGELFF.

V gene TRBV19 combines with J gene TRBJ1-5, with D maybe TRBD1 (6 bases). Trimming shortened V by 5 bases and J by 3 bases, and 17 bases separated the two germline ends. The CDR3 covers 16 residues. Germline CDR1 LNHDA, CDR2 SQIVND (reference sequence). This CDR3 reads CASSSFPQGTNQPQHF. The CDR3 nucleotides read TGTGCCAGTAGTTCGTTCCCACAGGGAACCAATCAGCCCCAGCATTTT.

The V and J genes are TRBV15 and TRBJ1-2; tentative D call: TRBD1 (5 bases). CDR3 size: 17 residues. V dropped 5 bases and J dropped 8 bases, with 27 bases sitting between them. Germline V gene lookup returns CDR1 LNHNV and CDR2 YYDKDF (reference sequence). CDR3 in amino acids: CATSPESPGDGLRGYTF. CDR3 nucleotides: TGTGCCACCAGCCCCGAGAGCCCCGGGGACGGCCTGCGGGGCTACACCTTC.

The J gene is TRBJ2-7, the V gene TRBV11-2, with D possibly called TRBD1 or TRBD2 (6 bases each). The CDR3 has 15 amino acids. CDR1 is SGHAT, CDR2 FQNNGV, per germline. V lost 1 base and J 4 bases, leaving 14 bases between the germline ends. The CDR3 spells CASSLVGGGSYEQYF. The CDR3 DNA is TGTGCCAGCAGCTTAGTTGGAGGGGGATCGTACGAGCAGTACTTC.

This chain links TRBV2 with TRBJ2-7; possible D gene TRBD1, 6 bases. In germline, CDR1 is SNHLY, CDR2 FYNNEI. The CDR3 has 13 amino acids. V lost 4 bases and J lost 5, with 12 bases in between. The CDR3: CASSAQGPNEQYF. The CDR3 nucleotides read TGTGCCAGCAGTGCCCAGGGGCCTAACGAGCAGTACTTC.

The chain employs TRBV25-1 and TRBJ1-2; TRBD1 aligns across 7 bases. The CDR3 consists of 13 residues. The junction had 5 bases not matched to a gene; V was cut back by 6 bases and J by 4 bases. CDR1 is MGHDK, CDR2 SYGVNS, per germline. CDR3 region: CASSLGTAYGYTF. Written as DNA, the CDR3 is TGTGCCAGCAGCCTCGGGACAGCCTATGGCTACACCTTC.

This chain uses TRBV5-8 with TRBJ2-1; the match to TRBD2 covers 10 bases. The V segment lost 0 bases and the J segment 11 bases; nucleotides outside the gene matches: 14. CDR1 is SGHTS and CDR2 is YDEGEE in the germline V gene. The length of the CDR3 is 17 residues. CDR3 region: CASSLGYSGLAEDKQFF. The CDR3 region has the DNA TGTGCCAGCAGCTTGGGATATAGTGGACTAGCGGAAGATAAGCAGTTCTTC.

This chain joins TRBV15 and TRBJ2-5; 7 bases match TRBD1. This CDR3 spans 16 amino acids. The germline CDR1 and CDR2 sequences are LNHNV and YYDKDF (reference sequence). V dropped 4 bases and J dropped 4; count of bases not matched to a gene: 12. CDR3 loop: CATSITEGAPGETQYF. CDR3 nucleotides: TGTGCCACCAGCATCACTGAGGGGGCACCAGGAGAGACCCAGTACTTC.

J is TRBJ2-1 and V is TRBV5-1; TRBD2 aligns across 8 bases. The CDR3 runs 14 residues. CDR1 and CDR2 (germline): SGHRS, YFSETQ. The V gene end was trimmed by 3 bases and the J gene end by 10 bases; junction bases not matched to a gene: 9. DNA for the CDR3: TGCGCCAGCAGCTCCGGGCTAGCGGGCAGAGAGCAGTTCTTC. Translated, it gives CASSSGLAGREQFF. Full variable domain (rest looked up from reference TRBV5-1 and TRBJ2-1): KAGVTQTPRYLIKTRGQQVTLSCSPISGHRSVSWYQQTPGQGLQFLFEYFSETQRNKGNFPGRFSGRQFSNSRSEMNVSTLELGDSALYLCASSSGLAGREQFFGPGTRLTVL.

V gene TRBV5-1 combines with J gene TRBJ1-1; D is uncertain. Trimming took off 4 bases at V and 0 bases at J, with 10 bases between the two ends. Per germline, CDR1 SGHRS and CDR2 YFSETQ. The CDR3 totals 14 residues. The CDR3 nucleotides read TGCGCCAGCAGCCTCGGACCCGTGAACACTGAAGCTTTCTTT. Translated, it gives CASSLGPVNTEAFF.

CDR3 DNA sequence: TGTGCCACTGGAGAGTTAGTACGGGAGCAGTACTTC. Translated: CATGELVREQYF. The gene calls are TRBV6-6 and TRBJ2-7; D remains unclear. Looked up from germline, CDR1 is MNHNY and CDR2 is SVGAGI (reference sequence). The length of the CDR3 is 12 residues. The V gene lost 10 bases and the J gene lost 7 bases, with 17 bases spanning the gap.

This rearrangement joins TRBV7-2 to TRBJ2-5; 16 positions match TRBD2. This CDR3 is 17 amino acids long. Trimming removed 6 bases from V and 5 bases from J; junction bases left unmatched: 9. Germline loops: CDR1 SGHTA, CDR2 FQGNSA. CDR3 amino acids: CASRPTGLAGGRETQYF. The CDR3 DNA sequence: TGTGCCAGCAGACCTACGGGACTAGCGGGGGGGCGTGAGACCCAGTACTTC.